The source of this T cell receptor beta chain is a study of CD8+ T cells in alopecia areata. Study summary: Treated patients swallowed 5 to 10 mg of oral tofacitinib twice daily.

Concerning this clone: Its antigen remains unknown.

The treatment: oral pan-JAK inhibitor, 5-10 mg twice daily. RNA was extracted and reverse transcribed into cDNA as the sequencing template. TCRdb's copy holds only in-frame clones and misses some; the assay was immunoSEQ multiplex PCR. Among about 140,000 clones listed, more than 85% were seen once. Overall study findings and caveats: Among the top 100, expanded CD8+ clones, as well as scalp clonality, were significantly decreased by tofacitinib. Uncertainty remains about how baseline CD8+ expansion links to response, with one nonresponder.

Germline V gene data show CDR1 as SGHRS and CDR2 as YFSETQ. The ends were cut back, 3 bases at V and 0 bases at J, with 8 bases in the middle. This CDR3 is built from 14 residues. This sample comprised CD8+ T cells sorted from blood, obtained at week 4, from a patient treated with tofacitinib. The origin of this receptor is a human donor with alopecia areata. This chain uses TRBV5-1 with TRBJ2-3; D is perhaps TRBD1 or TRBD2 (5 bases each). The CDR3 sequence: CASSYWGSTDTQYF. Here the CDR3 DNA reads TGCGCCAGCAGCTATTGGGGGAGCACAGATACGCAGTATTTT. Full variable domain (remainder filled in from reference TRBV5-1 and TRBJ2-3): KAGVTQTPRYLIKTRGQQVTLSCSPISGHRSVSWYQQTPGQGLQFLFEYFSETQRNKGNFPGRFSGRQFSNSRSEMNVSTLELGDSALYLCASSYWGSTDTQYFGPGTRLTVL.